These T cell receptor beta chains were read from a single sample in a study of T cells after somatic rescue of genetic block. TCRdb keeps only in-frame clones here, not all; method: immunoSEQ multiplex PCR. This table holds 50,000 to 60,000 clones, 96% found once. Sequencing was performed on peripheral blood mononuclear cells (PBMCs). Receptors originate from a child younger than two. CDR3s include the opening cysteine and the closing phenylalanine or tryptophan. Fields, in order: clone size, V gene, CDR3 protein. Size tells how often a clone was seen (once, few, many) or the class of an expanded clone, and some rows leave it out.

>.|TRBV21-1
CASSPAGAYEQYF
>once|TRBV6-1
CASRSYRGEKLFF
>.|TRBV11-3
CASGLAGDDTQYF
>.|TRBV9
CASSAYRGLGNEQFF
>.|TRBV7-2
CASSFRTNTGELFF
>.|TRBV5-8
CASSLSGTGGFGYTF
>.|TRBV4-2
CASSQERSGGSYNEQFF
>.|TRBV11-2
CASSLTPVRGSYEQYF
>once|TRBV6-5
CASSPRSAGVYTQYF
>.|TRBV7-2
CASSPGLAGAYEQYF
>.|TRBV19
CASSIMGQPQHF
>once|TRBV10-3
CAISKGQGKGRGTEAFF
>once|TRBV6-5
CASSPSSGRTEQFF
>.|TRBV5-1
CASSFGLAGGPNTGELFF
>.|TRBV5-4
CASSLVQRETDTQYF